Below are 15 T cell receptor beta chains sequenced from a single sample in a study of CD8 T cells in ankylosing spondylitis. Study findings and constraints: What seemed typical of ankylosing spondylitis blood was a TCR beta motif built from about 8 highly homologous variants.

TCRdb re-called the 5' RACE reads through MiXCR, storing one row per CDR3 protein. Of hundreds of thousands of distinct CDR3 sequences in the sample, roughly 25% are singletons; the top ten hold about 0.92%. The antigens for these receptors are not known. Sequenced material: blood, either unsorted or a sorted T cell fraction (not recorded which). All receptors derive from a male donor with ankylosing spondylitis.

This chain uses TRBV28 with TRBJ2-6, with no clear D. Germline CDR1 reads MDHEN; CDR2 reads SYDVKM. The CDR3 is made up of 16 amino acids. V was clipped by 2 bases and J by 2 bases, with 10 bases between them. CDR3 in amino acids: CASSLMGRTGANVLTF. The CDR3 nucleotides are TGTGCCAGCAGTTTAATGGGAAGAACTGGGGCCAACGTCCTGACTTTC.

The J gene is TRBJ1-4, the V gene TRBV7-9; TRBD1 is a possible D gene (6 bases). Deletions cut 4 bases from V and 8 bases from J, with 14 bases between. Germline CDR1 and CDR2: SEHNR and FQNEAQ (reference sequence). This CDR3 is built from 14 residues. The CDR3 nucleotides are TGTGCCAGCAGCTCGGCCCAGGGGAACGAAAAACTGTTTTTT. This gives the protein CASSSAQGNEKLFF.

The rearrangement links TRBV5-1 to TRBJ2-3; D remains unclear. Trimming left V 0 bases short and J 1 base short, with 6 bases between. The CDR3 has 14 amino acids. The germline gives CDR1 SGHRS, CDR2 YFSETQ. This chain's CDR3 is CASSLETGTDTQYF. The CDR3 DNA sequence: TGCGCCAGCAGCTTGGAAACAGGCACAGATACGCAGTATTTT. The full variable domain, rest sourced from reference TRBV5-1 and TRBJ2-3, is KAGVTQTPRYLIKTRGQQVTLSCSPISGHRSVSWYQQTPGQGLQFLFEYFSETQRNKGNFPGRFSGRQFSNSRSEMNVSTLELGDSALYLCASSLETGTDTQYFGPGTRLTVL.

This clonotype has just a few counts. The chain employs TRBV12-3 or TRBV12-4 and TRBJ1-1; 7 positions agree with TRBD1. V was pared by 6 bases and J by 0 bases, with 4 bases of the junction left unmatched. This CDR3 is built from 14 residues. The CDR3 DNA sequence: TGTGCCAGCAGGGGAGGACAGGTGAACACTGAAGCTTTCTTT. It translates to CASRGGQVNTEAFF.

The chain recombines TRBV12-3 or TRBV12-4 with TRBJ2-3, with 10 bases lining up with TRBD1. The CDR3 contains 17 residues. The junction had 11 bases not matched to a gene; V was cut back by 5 bases and J by 3 bases. This CDR3 is CASSPGLGQGGTDTQYF. CDR3 sequence (DNA): TGTGCCAGCAGTCCGGGGCTCGGACAGGGGGGTACAGATACGCAGTATTTT.

The V call is TRBV10-3, the J call TRBJ2-2; D not resolved. V lost 3 bases and J lost 2, with 4 bases in between. Germline values: CDR1 ENHRY, CDR2 SYGVKD. The CDR3 consists of 13 residues. CDR3 protein: CAISETNTGELFF. CDR3 in DNA: TGTGCCATCAGTGAAACAAACACCGGGGAGCTGTTTTTT.

The rearrangement joins TRBV11-3 to TRBJ1-4; D is possibly TRBD1 (6 bases). The CDR3 has 16 amino acids. V lost 2 bases and J lost 5, with 15 bases in between. Germline loops: CDR1 SGHNT, CDR2 YENEEA. The CDR3 sequence: CASSLRPGHLNEKLFF. The CDR3 DNA reads TGTGCCAGCAGCTTAAGGCCGGGACACCTGAATGAAAAACTGTTTTTT.

This clonotype was counted only a few times. The rearrangement joins TRBV12-3 or TRBV12-4 to TRBJ2-7; 7 nucleotides line up with TRBD1. CDR3 length: 14 residues. J was trimmed by 4 bases and V by 2 bases; bases with no gene match: 5. The CDR3 here is CASSLTGTEYEQYF. CDR3 DNA sequence: TGTGCCAGCAGTTTAACCGGGACAGAGTACGAGCAGTACTTC.

This chain connects TRBV6-1 to TRBJ2-1; TRBD2 matches at 9 bases. Germline assignment: CDR1 MNHNS and CDR2 SASEGT. The V and J ends lost 6 bases and 15 bases, in that order; junction bases with no gene match: 12. The CDR3 covers 13 residues. Written as DNA, the CDR3 is TGTGCCAGCAGCAAAACCGCTAGCGGGGCCCGGTTCTTC. Translation: CASSKTASGARFF.

Only a few counts were recorded for this clonotype. This rearrangement joins TRBV2 to TRBJ2-3, with 10 bases matching TRBD2. There are 16 residues in the CDR3. Trimming at V came to 7 bases and at J to 3 bases, leaving 10 bases not matched to a gene. CDR1 SNHLY and CDR2 FYNNEI come from the germline V gene. The CDR3 bases are TGTGCCAGCACCCCCGCGAAAGCGGGAGGGACAGATACGCAGTATTTT. Amino acid sequence: CASTPAKAGGTDTQYF.

This clonotype was detected a few times. One end of the junction fails to match germline, which may point to a read error. This chain connects TRBV12-3 or TRBV12-4 to TRBJ1-5; D not resolved. This CDR3 region has 14 residues. This chain's CDR3 is CASRLAGGNQPQHF. As DNA, the CDR3 is TGTGCCAGCAGGTTAGCAGGCGGCAATCAGCCCCAGCATTTT.

The chain links TRBV5-1 to TRBJ2-1; 11 bases map to TRBD1. Per germline, CDR1 SGHRS and CDR2 YFSETQ. Germline trimming cut 1 base from V and 2 bases from J; bases unmatched to any gene: 11. The CDR3 runs 19 residues. DNA of the CDR3: TGCGCCAGCAGCTTGAGTATGGGACAGGGGGTTTTAACCTACAATGAGCAGTTCTTC. Translating gives CASSLSMGQGVLTYNEQFF.

This clonotype was picked up a small number of times. V usage is TRBV15 and J usage is TRBJ1-1, with 10 bases lining up with TRBD1. V lost 1 base, J lost 1 base, and 0 bases stayed unmatched. CDR3 size: 15 residues. Germline CDR1 LNHNV, CDR2 YYDKDF (reference sequence). The DNA of the CDR3 is TGTGCCACCAGCAGAGGACAGGGGGCGAACACTGAAGCTTTCTTT. Its translation: CATSRGQGANTEAFF. The entire variable domain, with the rest obtained from reference TRBV15 and TRBJ1-1, is as follows: DAMVIQNPRYQVTQFGKPVTLSCSQTLNHNVMYWYQQKSSQAPKLLFHYYDKDFNNEADTPDNFQSRRPNTSFCFLDIRSPGLGDTAMYLCATSRGQGANTEAFFGQGTRLTVV.

This chain links TRBV19 with TRBJ1-5; D ambiguous. CDR3 length equals 12 residues. Germline V lookup: CDR1 LNHDA, CDR2 SQIVND (reference sequence). Trimming shortened V by 5 bases and J by 11 bases, and 13 bases separated the two germline ends. CDR3 amino acids: CASSALQEAQHF. DNA for the CDR3: TGTGCCAGTAGTGCCCTACAAGAGGCCCAGCATTTT. Complete variable domain (other parts from reference TRBV19 and TRBJ1-5): DGGITQSPKYLFRKEGQNVTLSCEQNLNHDAMYWYRQDPGQGLRLIYYSQIVNDFQKGDIAEGYSVSREKKESFPLTVTSAQKNPTAFYLCASSALQEAQHFGDGTRLSIL.

The rearrangement links TRBV5-1 to TRBJ2-1; the match to TRBD2 covers 8 bases. Germline CDR1 SGHRS, CDR2 YFSETQ. CDR3 length equals 18 residues. With 2 bases clipped from V and 0 bases from J, the junction kept 10 bases outside the gene matches. This CDR3 is CASSLGASGSSSYNEQFF. The CDR3 nucleotides read TGCGCCAGCAGCTTAGGGGCTAGCGGGTCTAGCTCCTACAATGAGCAGTTCTTC.